The present T cell receptor beta chain was sequenced within a study of human T cells and chemical hapten exposure (dated by TCRdb to 2020 to 2022). Describing the broader study: For sensitization, 2% DPC in acetone was applied to an approximately 2 cm by approximately 2 cm area of upper inner arm skin. Patients additionally received weekly therapeutic DPC doses to the scalp throughout the roughly 26-week study period. Patch testing was performed on the upper back with Finn chambers containing 0.01% DPC, and the patch tests were scored after 6 days according to International Contact Dermatitis Research Group standards. Alopecia areata with under or over 50% scalp involvement, alopecia totalis and alopecia universalis were represented in the patient cohort, which was mostly female. Libraries were combined into a pool for sequencing, and differences in TCR yield between samples came mainly from small differences in library volumes within the pool. Peripheral blood TCR repertoire changes were tracked in vivo in alopecia patients during primary and secondary sensitization to the hapten diphenylcyclopropenone (DPC). Blood samples were taken from patients before sensitization (week 0) and then at 2, 6 and about 24 weeks after DPC sensitization. Some 29 alopecia patients gave blood for TCR sequencing at one to four time points (pre-sensitization, 2, 6 and 24 weeks). From each blood RNA sample, both TCR alpha and TCR beta chains were sequenced.

V sheds 3 bases and J sheds 10 bases, leaving 12 bases between their ends. Inclusive of the bounding cysteine and phenylalanine, the CDR3 is 12 residues long. Of all the DNA, just the CDR3 is kept, 36 bases in frame from base 1. Looking up the germline V gene yields CDR1 SGHTA and CDR2 FQGNSA. Study-wide conclusions, independent of this receptor: Significantly more large CDR3 similarity clusters were formed by expanded TCRs than by pre-sensitization or healthy control sets, consistent with antigen-driven responses. DPC sensitization did not change the number of TCRs with a frequency above 1 in 1000, and there was no evidence of changes in global repertoire structure. Repeated subsampling changed both the strength of the expansion versus patch-test correlation and the threshold at which that correlation became significant. The number of PT1 expanded TCRs positively correlated with patch test score, significant at thresholds 8, 16 and 32 but not 4. All patients had alopecia, a presumed autoimmune disease, so their immune response might differ from that of healthy individuals.

On this clonotype: The clone's antigen remains unknown. No base quality information exists; no much larger clone differs at one position.

The time point label for this specimen denotes: pre-sensitization, week 0. Read against the paper, the sample's treatment or condition label means: therapeutic diphenylcyclopropenone sensitization with weekly scalp DPC. Unfractionated whole blood was collected in Tempus Blood RNA tubes, and total RNA was extracted from that blood. At every patch-test visit, the blood draw took place before the patch test was put on. To be eligible, patients had to be aged 18 to 70, diagnosed with alopecia and judged suitable for DPC therapy, while pregnant patients were excluded. Receptor amplification or capture employed RACE. The run used a NextSeq 500. Library preparation attached unique molecular identifiers to individual cDNA molecules for quantitative, reproducible TCR counting. As for how the authors treated the data: Samples had a median of approximately 96,000 TCRs, with a range from about 23,224 to 690,600. The Decombinator software suite was used to annotate V, J and CDR3 in the TCR reads. For PS versus PT1 abundance plots, all samples were subsampled to the same number of TCRs (28,000). TCRs were defined as expanded if absent before sensitization and observed at least eight times at the 2-week time point. Using fastp trimming at Q25 and MiXCR clonotype assembly, TCRdb reanalyzed the public sequencing data and kept in-frame beta chains. All rows with the same CDR3 protein become a single entry with the most common DNA and genes. The V and J calls were determined by TCRdb, not by the authors. This sample lists about 52,000 distinct CDR3 sequences; approximately 10% were detected once. Of the sample, 9.5% to 10% is held by the ten largest clones.

This receptor was taken from a woman in her 30s with alopecia areata. Some clones in this sample may be carry-over from other donors' samples. The chain links TRBV7-2 with TRBJ1-1; no D gene can be assigned with confidence. Sequencing used whole blood, obtained in connection with sensitization to the hapten diphenylcyclopropenone (DPC). The CDR3 protein is CASSFPGRGAFF. The DNA sequence is as follows: TGTGCCAGCAGCTTTCCCGGCCGGGGAGCTTTCTTT.